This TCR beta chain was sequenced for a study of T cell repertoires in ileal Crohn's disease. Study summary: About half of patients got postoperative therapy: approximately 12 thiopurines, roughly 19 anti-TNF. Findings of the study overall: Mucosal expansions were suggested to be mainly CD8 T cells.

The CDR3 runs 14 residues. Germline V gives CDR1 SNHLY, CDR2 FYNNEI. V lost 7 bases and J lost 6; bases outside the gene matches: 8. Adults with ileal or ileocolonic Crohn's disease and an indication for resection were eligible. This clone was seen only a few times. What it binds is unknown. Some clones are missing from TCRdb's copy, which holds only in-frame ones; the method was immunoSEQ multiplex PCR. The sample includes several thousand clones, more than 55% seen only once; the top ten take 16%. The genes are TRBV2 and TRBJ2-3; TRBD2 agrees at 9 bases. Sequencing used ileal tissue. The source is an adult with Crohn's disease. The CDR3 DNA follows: TGTGCCAGCAAGGGACTAGCCGGACCGGATACGCAGTATTTT. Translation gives CASKGLAGPDTQYF.